This T cell receptor (beta chain) was documented in a study of OX40 agonist ivuxolimab in advanced cancers. Regarding the research as a whole: Ivuxolimab was a fully human IgG2 agonistic monoclonal antibody targeting the costimulatory receptor OX40 (CD134). Intravenous ivuxolimab was administered to patients every 2 weeks at six dose levels: 0.01, 0.1, 0.3, 1.5, 3 and 10 mg/kg. Among the 50 to 55 dose-escalation patients, about 20 had hepatocellular carcinoma, approximately 15 melanoma, 9 renal cell carcinoma and 9 head and neck cancer. A male proportion of approximately 83% and a mean age of approximately 62 years, ranging from 23 to 79, were recorded for the dose-escalation cohort. Patients were allowed to have had prior anti-PD-1, anti-PD-L1 or anti-CTLA-4 therapy, and around two fifths of the dose-escalation patients had been treated with checkpoint inhibitors. Partial responses occurred in three dose-escalation patients, of whom one had hepatocellular carcinoma and two had cutaneous melanoma. Peripheral TCRbeta sequencing was intended to test whether TCR sequence diversity was altered and clonal T-cell expansion was caused by ivuxolimab. The paper covers the monotherapy dose-escalation part of the phase I ivuxolimab trial, which included N = 52 patients.

This clone has just one count. No antigen is known for it. The record has no base qualities; no much larger clone is one base away. The paper as a whole reports these results and caveats: Partial responders in the 0.1-3.0 mg/kg groups had among the lowest normalized peripheral clonal expansion, especially among CD8+ T cells. Low levels of normalized T-cell clonal expansion were also seen in some patients who did not respond. At doses of 0.1 to 3.0 mg/kg, clonal expansion of both CD4+ and CD8+ T cells in blood was seen between baseline and week 6. After ivuxolimab, more expanded clones were found on average in CD8+ T cells than in CD4+ T cells. The antigen specificity of the clonally expanded peripheral T cells was not determined.

Genomic DNA was extracted from sorted cells for sequencing of the TCRbeta CDR3 region. The immunoSEQ Assay was used for sequencing of TCRbeta CDR3 regions. Here the immuneACCESS table is served through TCRdb, limited to in-frame sequences with V and J called. Missing clones are a known gap in these copies; in checked studies unresolved V genes cover under half, and the rest lacks a known reason. Counted in this sample were roughly 63,000 clones; approximately 89% of them appeared once. In total, the top ten clones hold 12% of the sample. The trial excluded patients who had a history of autoimmune disease or were on systemic immunosuppression. Peripheral blood for TCR sequencing was collected from all dose cohorts at baseline, on cycle 4 day 1, and on cycle 7 day 1. Samples were obtained from an open-label, multicenter, first-in-human phase I dose-escalation trial of ivuxolimab. Adults with locally advanced or metastatic head and neck squamous cell, hepatocellular, melanoma or renal cell carcinoma were enrolled in the trial. Before TCR sequencing, CD4+ and CD8+ T cells were separately sorted from peripheral blood.

V was cut back by 0 bases and J by 2 bases, leaving a gap of 3 bases between them. CDR1 is given as LNHNV and CDR2 as YYDKDF, both from the germline V gene (reference sequence). The CDR3, from cysteine to phenylalanine, totals 13 residues. Solely the CDR3 DNA is kept, with 39 bases framed from the first base. The source of this sequence is an adult with an advanced solid tumor such as melanoma, head and neck, liver or kidney cancer. The rearrangement joined TRBV15 to TRBJ2-3, with the D gene uncertain. The material was CD4+ or CD8+ T cells sorted from blood, obtained in a trial of the OX40 agonist ivuxolimab. The nucleotide sequence is TGTGCCACCAGCAGAGATCCCACAGATACGCAGTATTTT. This encodes CATSRDPTDTQYF.